Each of the 20 T cell receptor beta chains below was sequenced from the same sample in a study of blood T cells in healthy people across ages. The use of a sample-barcoded 5' primer and a J-beta primer mix characterized a second PCR of 7 to 11 cycles. TCRdb analysed the 5' RACE reads with MiXCR anew, one entry per CDR3 protein. Of about 1.1 million distinct CDR3 sequences in the sample, around two fifths were seen once. What was sequenced was blood. The receptor source for this set is a man aged 18 to 29 in good health.

The V call is TRBV12-3 or TRBV12-4, the J call TRBJ2-1; the D is unclear. V lost 2 bases and J lost 4, with 12 bases in between. This CDR3 contains 15 residues. The CDR3: CASSLYADGYNEQFF. The CDR3 region has the DNA TGTGCCAGCAGTTTATACGCGGACGGGTACAATGAGCAGTTCTTC.

This chain links TRBV27 with TRBJ2-3; D is unresolved. Germline lookup yields CDR1 MNHEY and CDR2 SMNVEV (reference sequence). This CDR3 is built from 14 residues. V was shortened by 3 bases and J by 3 bases, with 10 bases between the two germline ends. CDR3 in amino acids: CASSFGRVTDTQYF. DNA for the CDR3: TGTGCCAGCAGTTTCGGTAGGGTAACAGATACGCAGTATTTT.

On this clonotype itself: One end of the junction fails to match germline, which may point to a read error. The V and J genes are TRBV9 and TRBJ2-1; the D is unclear. Germline CDR1 and CDR2: SGDLS and YYNGEE. This CDR3 spans 15 amino acids. CDR3 sequence: CASSVEGDSYNGQFF. CDR3 bases: TGTGCCAGCAGCGTAGAAGGAGACTCCTACAATGGGCAGTTCTTC.

The rearrangement links TRBV20-1 to TRBJ2-7; 9 bases are shared with TRBD2. The CDR3 has 15 amino acids. V gave up 1 base and J gave up 2 bases; unmatched junction bases: 6. Germline V lookup: CDR1 DFQATT, CDR2 SNEGSKA (reference sequence). CDR3 region: CSARVVAGETYEQYF. CDR3 sequence (DNA): TGCAGTGCTAGAGTTGTAGCGGGGGAGACCTACGAGCAGTACTTC.

The chain combines TRBV7-9 with TRBJ2-3; D is possibly TRBD1 (5 bases). The germline gives CDR1 SEHNR, CDR2 FQNEAQ (reference sequence). The CDR3 is made up of 15 amino acids. With 2 bases removed from V and 2 bases from J, the gap between germline ends came to 11 bases. CDR3 amino acids: CASSLLSGITDTQYF. DNA of the CDR3: TGTGCCAGCAGCTTACTGTCAGGGATCACAGATACGCAGTATTTT.

The chain couples TRBV20-1 to TRBJ1-5, with D unclear. The CDR3 runs to 14 residues. Germline values: CDR1 DFQATT, CDR2 SNEGSKA (reference sequence). The V end was cut by 0 bases, the J end by 0 bases, with 6 bases between. CDR3 sequence reads: CSARDGLSNQPQHF. The CDR3 DNA is TGCAGTGCTAGAGATGGCCTTAGCAATCAGCCCCAGCATTTT.

Regarding this clonotype: Possible read error: a much larger clone is one base away. V gene TRBV4-3 combines with J gene TRBJ2-1, with TRBD2 identical over 7 bases. Trimming cost V 1 base and J 5 bases; bases outside gene matches: 8. Germline V gene lookup returns CDR1 LGHNA and CDR2 YSLEER. CDR3 size: 16 residues. The CDR3 here is CASSQAVGLGHNEQFF. The CDR3 DNA follows: TGCGCCAGCAGCCAAGCTGTCGGACTAGGTCACAATGAGCAGTTCTTC.

The rearrangement uses TRBV2 and TRBJ2-1; TRBD2 aligns across 14 bases. J was trimmed by 1 base and V by 7 bases; bases with no gene match: 3. CDR1 is SNHLY and CDR2 is FYNNEI in the germline V gene. This CDR3 is built from 16 residues. CDR3 in DNA: TGTGCCAGCAAGGGACTAGCGGGGGCGTCCTACAATGAGCAGTTCTTC. Amino acids: CASKGLAGASYNEQFF.

The genes are TRBV2 and TRBJ2-6; tentative D call: TRBD1 (5 bases). The CDR3 has 14 residues. The V gene lost 3 bases and the J gene lost 3 bases, with 6 bases spanning the gap. In germline, CDR1 is SNHLY, CDR2 FYNNEI. The CDR3 loop is CASSDRVGANVLTF. The DNA of the CDR3 is TGTGCCAGCAGTGACAGGGTTGGGGCCAACGTCCTGACTTTC.

V gene TRBV20-1 combines with J gene TRBJ2-1, with TRBD2 identical over 12 bases. The CDR3 consists of 14 residues. Trimming removed 6 bases from V and 3 bases from J; junction bases left unmatched: 3. CDR1 and CDR2 (germline): DFQATT, SNEGSKA (reference sequence). As DNA, the CDR3 is TGCAGTGCGGGGGGACTAGCGGGCTACAATGAGCAGTTCTTC. Its translation is CSAGGLAGYNEQFF.

Details on this clonotype: A much larger clone differs by one base, so this may be a read error. This chain uses TRBV5-5 with TRBJ2-3; TRBD2 is a possible D gene (5 bases). This CDR3 is built from 14 residues. The germline CDR1 and CDR2 sequences are SGHKS and YYEKEE (reference sequence). In DNA form, the CDR3 reads TGTGCCAGCAGTTCCCCTTCTAGCACAGATGCGCAGTATTTT. It is translated as CASSSPSSTDAQYF. The variable domain in full, with the rest retrieved from reference TRBV5-5 and TRBJ2-3, is DAGVTQSPTHLIKTRGQQVTLRCSPISGHKSVSWYQQVLGQGPQFIFQYYEKEERGRGNFPDRFSARQFPNYSSELNVNALLLGDSALYLCASSSPSSTDAQYFGPGTRLTVL.

This clonotype has just a few counts. The chain is built from TRBV12-5 and TRBJ2-1; 9 positions match TRBD1. CDR3 length: 16 residues. V lost 3 bases to trimming and J lost 6 bases; unmatched junction nucleotides: 9. The germline V gene has CDR1 LGHNT and CDR2 FRNRAP. This CDR3 reads CASGFIGNRGLNEQFF. Written as DNA, the CDR3 is TGTGCTAGTGGTTTCATAGGAAACAGGGGGCTCAATGAGCAGTTCTTC.

The chain uses TRBV4-1 and TRBJ2-1; D is undetermined. Trimming removed 3 bases at V and 8 bases at J, with 14 bases between. Germline V CDR1 and CDR2: MGHRA, YSYEKL. This CDR3 has 14 residues. CDR3 coding DNA: TGCGCCAGCAGCCATATTGTACTCTCAGATGAGCAGTTCTTC. This codes for CASSHIVLSDEQFF.

The chain links TRBV12-3 or TRBV12-4 to TRBJ2-2, with TRBD1 identical over 9 bases. This CDR3 contains 16 residues. J gave up 3 bases and V 1 base, and 3 bases lay outside the gene matches. CDR3 nucleotide sequence: TGTGCCAGCAGTTTAGAGAGGACAGGGGACACCGGGGAGCTGTTTTTT. This sequence encodes CASSLERTGDTGELFF.

Of note for this clonotype: Mismatch with germline at one junction end may stem from a read error. V gene TRBV14 combines with J gene TRBJ2-5, with D perhaps matching TRBD2 (5 bases). This CDR3 has 16 amino acids. Per the germline V gene, CDR1 is SGHDN and CDR2 is FVKESK. The CDR3: CASSQETGNDQETQCF. CDR3 bases: TGTGCCAGCAGCCAAGAGACCGGGAATGACCAAGAGACCCAGTGCTTC.

This clonotype appeared a few times. V gene TRBV18 combines with J gene TRBJ2-5; no clear D. The J call is in doubt because the DNA end fits TRBJ2-1 better. The CDR3 contains 11 residues. Germline CDR1 is KGHSH and CDR2 is LQKENI. The CDR3 sequence: CASSGQETQFF. The CDR3 bases are TGTGCCAGCTCAGGCCAAGAGACCCAGTTCTTC.

This chain uses TRBV29-1 with TRBJ1-6; no reliable D call. The CDR3 has 10 residues. Trimming took 7 bases from V and 14 from J, leaving 12 bases between them. The germline V gene encodes CDR1 SQVTM and CDR2 ANQGSEA. The CDR3 sequence is CSAEPSTLHF. The CDR3 DNA is TGCAGCGCCGAACCCTCCACCCTCCACTTT.

This clonotype was found a few times. The rearrangement links TRBV6-2 or TRBV6-3 to TRBJ2-2; D is possibly TRBD1 (6 bases). V was cut by 7 bases and J by 0 bases, with 15 bases left in between. Germline CDR1 and CDR2: MNHEY and SVGEGT. CDR3 size: 16 residues. The DNA for the CDR3 is TGTGCCAGCACCAACCGCAGGGGCGCGAACACCGGGGAGCTGTTTTTT. This translates into CASTNRRGANTGELFF.

As for this clonotype: A much more abundant neighbour one base away suggests this may be a read error. The chain couples TRBV6-2 or TRBV6-3 to TRBJ2-1; the D gene is possibly TRBD2 (5 bases). The germline CDR1 and CDR2 sequences are MNHEY and SVGEGT. Trimming pared 5 bases from V and 0 bases from J, leaving 14 bases between. There are 16 residues in the CDR3. Here the CDR3 reads CASSTRLRRSYNEQFF. CDR3 in DNA: TGTGCCAGCAGTACTAGACTTCGGCGCTCCTACAATGAGCAGTTCTTC.

This chain joins TRBV5-5 and TRBJ2-1, with D uncertain. The germline gives CDR1 SGHKS, CDR2 YYEKEE (reference sequence). The germline V and J ends were trimmed by 1 base and 8 bases, with 10 bases remaining between them. There are 13 residues in the CDR3. The CDR3 nucleotides read TGTGCCAGCAGCTTGTATTCATTCGATGAGCAGTTCTTC. Translation: CASSLYSFDEQFF.